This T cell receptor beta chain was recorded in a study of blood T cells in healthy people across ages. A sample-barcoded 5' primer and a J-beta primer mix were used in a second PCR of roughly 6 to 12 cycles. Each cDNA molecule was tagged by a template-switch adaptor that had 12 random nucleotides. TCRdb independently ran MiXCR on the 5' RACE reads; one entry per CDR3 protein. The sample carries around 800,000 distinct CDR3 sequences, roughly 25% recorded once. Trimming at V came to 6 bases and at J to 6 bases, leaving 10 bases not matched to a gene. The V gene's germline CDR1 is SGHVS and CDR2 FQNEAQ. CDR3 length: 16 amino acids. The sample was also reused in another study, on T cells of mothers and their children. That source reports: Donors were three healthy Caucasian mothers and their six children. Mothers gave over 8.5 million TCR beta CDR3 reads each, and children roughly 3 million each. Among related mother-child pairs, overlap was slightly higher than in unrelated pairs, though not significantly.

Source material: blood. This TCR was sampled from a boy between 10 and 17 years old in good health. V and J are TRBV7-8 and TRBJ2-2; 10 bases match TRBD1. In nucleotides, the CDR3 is TGTGCCAGCAGTCTCAATTCCGGGACAGGGGCCGGGGAGCTGTTTTTT. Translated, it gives CASSLNSGTGAGELFF.